This is a list of T cell receptor beta chains from one sample in a study of blood T cell repertoires in COVID-19. This table comes from immunoSEQ multiplex PCR, and its TCRdb copy is limited to in-frame clones, with some not included. The data show 25,000 to 30,000 clones, 65% to 70% seen once. The specimen was peripheral blood. All receptors come from a human donor in a cohort sampled during active COVID-19. The CDR3 runs from the conserved cysteine through the conserved F or W. Each record gives: CDR3 DNA, CDR3 protein, V gene, clone size, D gene, J gene. The D gene is left open where the match is weak. Only part of the rows carry a size: once, few, many, or a class if the clone is expanded.

cdr3_nt: TGTGCCAGCATTGAACAGGGCTTAGGCGAGCAGTACTTC
cdr3_aa: CASIEQGLGEQYF
v_call: TRBV2
clone_size: NA
d_call: NA
j_call: TRBJ2-7

cdr3_nt: TGTGCCAGCAGCTTAGGTCCTAGCGTAGCCTACGAGCAGTACTTC
cdr3_aa: CASSLGPSVAYEQYF
v_call: TRBV7-2
clone_size: NA
d_call: NA
j_call: TRBJ2-7

cdr3_nt: TGTGCCAGCAGCTTAAATAGGGGGTTTTCCTACAATGAGCAGTTCTTC
cdr3_aa: CASSLNRGFSYNEQFF
v_call: TRBV7-7
clone_size: NA
d_call: NA
j_call: TRBJ2-1

cdr3_nt: TGTGCCAGCAGCGCCTCAGGGGGCTTATACAATGAGCAGTTCTTC
cdr3_aa: CASSASGGLYNEQFF
v_call: TRBV9
clone_size: NA
d_call: TRBD1
j_call: TRBJ2-1

cdr3_nt: TGTGCCATCAGTGGAGCTTCGGGACAGGGGGCTGAAAACACCATATATTTT
cdr3_aa: CAISGASGQGAENTIYF
v_call: TRBV10-3
clone_size: NA
d_call: TRBD1
j_call: TRBJ1-3

cdr3_nt: TGTGCCAGCAGTTACGACAGACTAGCGGGGGGGCAAGAGACCCAGTACTTC
cdr3_aa: CASSYDRLAGGQETQYF
v_call: TRBV6-2/TRBV6-3
clone_size: NA
d_call: TRBD2
j_call: TRBJ2-5

cdr3_nt: TGTGCCAGCACTATGCGGGCCAGGACCACTGAAGCTTTCTTT
cdr3_aa: CASTMRARTTEAFF
v_call: TRBV11-2
clone_size: NA
d_call: NA
j_call: TRBJ1-1

cdr3_nt: TGTGCCAGTAGTATTCGTAGGGGCGGCGGGGGCAATCAGCCCCAGCATTTT
cdr3_aa: CASSIRRGGGGNQPQHF
v_call: TRBV19
clone_size: NA
d_call: NA
j_call: TRBJ1-5

cdr3_nt: TGTGCCAGCAGCCCCCGGGACAGTCGGGATCAGCCCCAGCATTTT
cdr3_aa: CASSPRDSRDQPQHF
v_call: TRBV9
clone_size: few
d_call: TRBD1
j_call: TRBJ1-5

cdr3_nt: TGTGCCAGCAGCTTCGGGACAGGGGAGGGAGAGACCCAGTACTTC
cdr3_aa: CASSFGTGEGETQYF
v_call: TRBV7-9
clone_size: NA
d_call: TRBD1
j_call: TRBJ2-5

cdr3_nt: TGTGCCAGCAGCCTCCGGGACAGGGGGCGAGGGACCCAGTACTTC
cdr3_aa: CASSLRDRGRGTQYF
v_call: TRBV2
clone_size: NA
d_call: TRBD1
j_call: TRBJ2-5

cdr3_nt: TGTGCCAGCAGCTCAGGCCCTACTGAAAAACTGTTTTTT
cdr3_aa: CASSSGPTEKLFF
v_call: TRBV5-5
clone_size: NA
d_call: NA
j_call: TRBJ1-4

cdr3_nt: TGTGCCTGGAGTTTCGGGGGCAATCAGCCCCAGCATTTT
cdr3_aa: CAWSFGGNQPQHF
v_call: TRBV30
clone_size: few
d_call: NA
j_call: TRBJ1-5

cdr3_nt: TGTGCCAGCCAGGGGCAGGGGGTTTCACCCCTCCACTTT
cdr3_aa: CASQGQGVSPLHF
v_call: TRBV6-6
clone_size: NA
d_call: TRBD1
j_call: TRBJ1-6

cdr3_nt: TGTGCCAGCAGCTTAGTTTACAGCCAGAGCTCTGGAAACACCATATATTTT
cdr3_aa: CASSLVYSQSSGNTIYF
v_call: TRBV7-6
clone_size: few
d_call: NA
j_call: TRBJ1-3

cdr3_nt: TGCAGCGTTGAAGTACAGGGGTGGCCGGAGACCCAGTACTTC
cdr3_aa: CSVEVQGWPETQYF
v_call: TRBV29-1
clone_size: NA
d_call: TRBD1
j_call: TRBJ2-5

cdr3_nt: TGTGCCAGTAGGGCCGGGACAGGGGGCGGCGGTCAGCCCCAGCATTTT
cdr3_aa: CASRAGTGGGGQPQHF
v_call: TRBV19
clone_size: NA
d_call: TRBD1
j_call: TRBJ1-5

cdr3_nt: TGTGCCAGCTCACCACGGACTAGCAGCCGCACAGATACGCAGTATTTT
cdr3_aa: CASSPRTSSRTDTQYF
v_call: TRBV18
clone_size: NA
d_call: TRBD2
j_call: TRBJ2-3

cdr3_nt: TGTGCCAGCAGTGAGGCTCCAGGGGACACCGGGGAGCTGTTTTTT
cdr3_aa: CASSEAPGDTGELFF
v_call: TRBV6-1
clone_size: medium-sized
d_call: NA
j_call: TRBJ2-2

cdr3_nt: TGTGCCAGCTCACAGACAGGGGTAAATCAGCCCCAGCATTTT
cdr3_aa: CASSQTGVNQPQHF
v_call: TRBV18
clone_size: NA
d_call: TRBD1
j_call: TRBJ1-5

cdr3_nt: TGTGCCAGCAGCTCCACGGCAGATACGCAGTATTTT
cdr3_aa: CASSSTADTQYF
v_call: TRBV7-9
clone_size: once
d_call: NA
j_call: TRBJ2-3

cdr3_nt: TGTGCCAGTACAATGGGCACAGGGGGGGAGACCCAGTACTTC
cdr3_aa: CASTMGTGGETQYF
v_call: TRBV6-5
clone_size: NA
d_call: TRBD1
j_call: TRBJ2-5

cdr3_nt: TGTGCCAGTACCCGCGGGAGCCTTGGAAACACCATATATTTT
cdr3_aa: CASTRGSLGNTIYF
v_call: TRBV19
clone_size: NA
d_call: NA
j_call: TRBJ1-3

cdr3_nt: TGTGCCAGCAGCCCGACAGGGTCGCGCGGTCAGCCCCAGCATTTT
cdr3_aa: CASSPTGSRGQPQHF
v_call: TRBV6-5
clone_size: NA
d_call: TRBD1
j_call: TRBJ1-5

cdr3_nt: TGTGCCAGCACCTGGGACTACCGGGTACGGGGGGAGCTGTTTTTT
cdr3_aa: CASTWDYRVRGELFF
v_call: TRBV6-5
clone_size: NA
d_call: TRBD2
j_call: TRBJ2-2

cdr3_nt: TGTGCCAGCAGCGACTACTTAAACTATGGCTACACCTTC
cdr3_aa: CASSDYLNYGYTF
v_call: TRBV9
clone_size: once
d_call: NA
j_call: TRBJ1-2

cdr3_nt: TGCGCCAGCCAAACCGGGGGAGGGCTCTACGAGCAGTACTTC
cdr3_aa: CASQTGGGLYEQYF
v_call: TRBV10-2
clone_size: NA
d_call: TRBD2
j_call: TRBJ2-7

cdr3_nt: TGTGCCACAACAGGGGGGTACTACGAGCAGTACTTC
cdr3_aa: CATTGGYYEQYF
v_call: TRBV7-8
clone_size: few
d_call: TRBD1
j_call: TRBJ2-7

cdr3_nt: TGTGCCAGCTCACCGGGCGACTACGAGCAGTACTTC
cdr3_aa: CASSPGDYEQYF
v_call: TRBV18
clone_size: few
d_call: NA
j_call: TRBJ2-7

cdr3_nt: TGTGCCAGCAGCGTAGGCAGTGGACAGAGAAATGAAAAACTGTTTTTT
cdr3_aa: CASSVGSGQRNEKLFF
v_call: TRBV9
clone_size: NA
d_call: NA
j_call: TRBJ1-4

cdr3_nt: TGCGCCAGCAGCTCAACTCTAGCGCGAACCGGCACAGATACGCAGTATTTT
cdr3_aa: CASSSTLARTGTDTQYF
v_call: TRBV5-1
clone_size: NA
d_call: NA
j_call: TRBJ2-3

cdr3_nt: TGTGCCAGCAGCAAAAGGCCCGGGGTCCAAGAGACCCAGTACTTC
cdr3_aa: CASSKRPGVQETQYF
v_call: TRBV21-1
clone_size: NA
d_call: NA
j_call: TRBJ2-5

cdr3_nt: TGTGCCAGCAGTGAGACTAGCGCCCCGGCTGGGACCCAGTACTTC
cdr3_aa: CASSETSAPAGTQYF
v_call: TRBV6-4
clone_size: NA
d_call: TRBD2
j_call: TRBJ2-5

cdr3_nt: TGTGCCAGCAGTTTGAGGTCGGAAGCTTTCTTT
cdr3_aa: CASSLRSEAFF
v_call: TRBV28
clone_size: NA
d_call: NA
j_call: TRBJ1-1

cdr3_nt: TGTGCCAGCAGCGCGGACAAGGCGTATTCACCCCTCCACTTT
cdr3_aa: CASSADKAYSPLHF
v_call: TRBV11-3
clone_size: NA
d_call: NA
j_call: TRBJ1-6

cdr3_nt: TGTGCCAGCAGCCTGACTAGCTCGGATACGCAGTATTTT
cdr3_aa: CASSLTSSDTQYF
v_call: TRBV7-3
clone_size: few
d_call: TRBD2
j_call: TRBJ2-3